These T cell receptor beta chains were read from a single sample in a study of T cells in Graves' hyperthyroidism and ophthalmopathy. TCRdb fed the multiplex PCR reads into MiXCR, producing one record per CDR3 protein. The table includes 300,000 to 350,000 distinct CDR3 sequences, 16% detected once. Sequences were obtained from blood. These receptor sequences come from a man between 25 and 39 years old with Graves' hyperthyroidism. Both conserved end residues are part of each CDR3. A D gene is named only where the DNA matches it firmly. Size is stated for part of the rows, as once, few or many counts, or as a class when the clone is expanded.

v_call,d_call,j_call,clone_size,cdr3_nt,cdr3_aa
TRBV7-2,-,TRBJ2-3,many,TGTGCCAGCAGCTTAGCGAAGCTAGACCTTAATACGCAGTATTTT,CASSLAKLDLNTQYF
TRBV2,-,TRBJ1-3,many,TGTGCCAGCAGTCCAACAGGGCTTGGAAACACCATATATTTT,CASSPTGLGNTIYF
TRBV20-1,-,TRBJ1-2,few,TGCAGTGCCTCCCCCGTGGGCCCCTATGGCTACACCTTC,CSASPVGPYGYTF
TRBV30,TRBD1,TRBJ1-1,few,TGTGCCTGGAGTGTACCGGGACAGGGAGGCTTGAACACTGAAGCTTTCTTT,CAWSVPGQGGLNTEAFF
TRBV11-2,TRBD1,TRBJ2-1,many,TGTGCCAGCAGCTTAGATCGCTATCCGGGACAGTACTACAATGAGCAGTTCTTC,CASSLDRYPGQYYNEQFF
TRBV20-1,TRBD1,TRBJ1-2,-,TGCAGTGCTCGTCCGGGACAGGGGATCCCCAGCTATGGCTACACCTTC,CSARPGQGIPSYGYTF
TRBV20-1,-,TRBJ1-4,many,TGCAGTGCTAGACGGGGCAGGGGAGTAGAAAAACTGTTTTTT,CSARRGRGVEKLFF
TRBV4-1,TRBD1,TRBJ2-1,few,TGCGCCAGCAGCCAGTTCCGCCCGGGACAGGGACAGTTCTTC,CASSQFRPGQGQFF
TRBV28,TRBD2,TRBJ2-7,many,TGTGCCAGCAGAAACGGACTAGGTTCCTACGAGCAGTACTTC,CASRNGLGSYEQYF
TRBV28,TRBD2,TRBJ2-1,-,TGTGCCAGCAGTTTGCTAGCGGGAGGGCCAGGAACGTTCTTC,CASSLLAGGPGTFF
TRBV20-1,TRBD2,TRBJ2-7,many,TGCAGTGCTAGACAGCGGGAGCGTACAAAGAGGTACGAGCAGTACTTC,CSARQRERTKRYEQYF
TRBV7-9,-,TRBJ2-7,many,TGTGCCAGCAGCTTAGCGGCGAGGAACGAGCAGTACTTC,CASSLAARNEQYF
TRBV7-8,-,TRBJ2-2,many,TGTGCCAGCAGCTTAAGTTCCCAGAACACCGGGGAGCTGTTTTTT,CASSLSSQNTGELFF
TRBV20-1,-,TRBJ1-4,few,TGCAGTGCTAGTTCGACAGGACATAATGAAAAACTGTTTTTT,CSASSTGHNEKLFF
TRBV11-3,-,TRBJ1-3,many,TGTGCCAGCAGCTTAGTCACGGGACACGGAAACACCATATATTTT,CASSLVTGHGNTIYF
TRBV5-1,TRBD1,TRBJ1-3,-,TGCGCCAGCAGCTTGGACAGGGGTGGAAACACCATATATTTT,CASSLDRGGNTIYF
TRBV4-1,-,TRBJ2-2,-,TGCGCCAGCAGCCAAGATAGGGAGAGGAACACCGGGGAGCTGTTTTTT,CASSQDRERNTGELFF
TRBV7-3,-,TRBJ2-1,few,TGTGCCAGCAGCCTAACAGGGTGGGACAATGAGCAGTTCTTC,CASSLTGWDNEQFF
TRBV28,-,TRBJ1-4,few,TGTGCCAGCAGTCCATGGGCAGCAACTAATGAAAAACTGTTTTTT,CASSPWAATNEKLFF
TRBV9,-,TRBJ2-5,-,TGTGCCAGCAGCGTAGTCGGGTCAGATCAAGAGACCCAGTACTTC,CASSVVGSDQETQYF
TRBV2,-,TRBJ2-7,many,TGTGCCAGCAGTGAAGTTGGTACAGCCTACGAGCAGTACTTC,CASSEVGTAYEQYF
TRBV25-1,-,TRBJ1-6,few,TGTGCCAGCAGTCCCAGGGATGGGTCACCCCTCCACTTT,CASSPRDGSPLHF
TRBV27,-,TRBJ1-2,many,TGTGCCAGCACTTCTAAAGGCGGAGGTTATGGCTACACCTTC,CASTSKGGGYGYTF
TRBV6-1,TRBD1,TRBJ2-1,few,TGTGCCAGCAGTGGTGGGACAGGGTCTTTTAATGAGCAGTTCTTC,CASSGGTGSFNEQFF
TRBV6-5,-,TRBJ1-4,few,TGTGCCAGCAGTTACTCGGGAAATGGAGTGGGACACGAAGAAAAACTGTTTTTT,CASSYSGNGVGHEEKLFF
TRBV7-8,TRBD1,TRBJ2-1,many,TGTGCCAGCAGCTCGGACAGGAGTAATGAGCAGTTCTTC,CASSSDRSNEQFF
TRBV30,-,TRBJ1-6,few,TGTGCCTGGAGTATCCGGGGGTTGGATCCACCCCTCCACTTT,CAWSIRGLDPPLHF
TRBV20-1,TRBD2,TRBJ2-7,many,TGCAGTGCTACCGGGGGACTAGCGGGGTACGAGCAGTACTTC,CSATGGLAGYEQYF
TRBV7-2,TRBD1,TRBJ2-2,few,TGTGCCAGCAGCCCGGACAGGGCGGTCGGGGAGCTGTTTTTT,CASSPDRAVGELFF
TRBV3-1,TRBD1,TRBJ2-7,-,TGTGCCAGCGCGGGACAGGGTACCCACGAGCAGTACTTC,CASAGQGTHEQYF
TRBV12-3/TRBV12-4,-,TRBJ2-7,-,TGTGCCAGCAGGCCCACAGGGATGGTCACCGAGCAGTACTTC,CASRPTGMVTEQYF
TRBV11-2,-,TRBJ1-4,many,TGTGCCAGCAGCTTATCTGGTCTGGGGGGTGAAAAACTGTTTTTT,CASSLSGLGGEKLFF
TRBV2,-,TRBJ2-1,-,TGTGCCAGCAGCGCCAGGGGTTTGGGGCAGCAGTTCTTC,CASSARGLGQQFF
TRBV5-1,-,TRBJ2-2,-,TGCGCCAGCAGCTTGGTACTGGGTAACACCGGGGAGCTGTTTTTT,CASSLVLGNTGELFF
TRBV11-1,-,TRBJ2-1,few,TGTGCCAGCAGCCCCGCGGGACCACGGGACCGTGAGCAGTTCTTC,CASSPAGPRDREQFF